This T cell receptor beta chain was recorded in a study of long-term antiretroviral therapy in people with HIV. General study results and limits: Repertoire composition at all time points was dominated by clones that had expanded before ART. An increase in diversity followed ART, yet levels stayed below transplant donor controls.

At the survey level, the v3.0 immunoSEQ assay was run. Profiled with immunoSEQ multiplex PCR; TCRdb holds only in-frame clones, not every one. The table has 25,000 to 35,000 clones, roughly 93% seen once. With regard to this clone: As yet, its antigen is unknown.

The CDR3 runs to 16 residues. Trimming at V came to 5 bases and at J to 6 bases, leaving 14 bases not matched to a gene. Germline V lookup: CDR1 SQVTM, CDR2 ANQGSEA. This TCR derives from a man aged 50 or older with HIV. This chain links TRBV29-1 with TRBJ2-1; 9 bases match TRBD2. The sample consisted of unsorted PBMCs, taken more than 7.3 years after starting antiretroviral therapy. Here the CDR3 reads CSVFLTTSGHFNEQFF. The CDR3 nucleotides are TGCAGCGTTTTCTTAACGACTAGCGGTCACTTCAATGAGCAGTTCTTC.